The 8 T cell receptor beta chains listed next were all sequenced from one sample in a study of blood T cells in healthy people across ages. Then a second PCR, running about 6 to 12 cycles, was carried out with a sample-barcoded 5' primer and a J-beta primer mix. TCRdb analysed the 5' RACE reads with MiXCR anew, one entry per CDR3 protein. The sample lists around 500,000 distinct CDR3 sequences, 25% to 35% seen once, with over 3.5% in the top ten. These data were likewise used in another study, on T cells of mothers and their children.

Sequenced material: blood. These receptors all stem from a boy aged 2-15 years in good health.

Note on this clonotype: Since a much larger clone is just one base distant, this may be a read error. V gene TRBV7-2 combines with J gene TRBJ1-5; the D is unclear. Germline V gene data show CDR1 as SGHTA and CDR2 as FQGNSA. CDR3 size: 14 residues. The CDR3 region is CASSTSLGKQPQHF. The CDR3 DNA follows: TGTGCCAGCAGCACCAGTTTAGGCAAACAGCCCCAGCATTTT.

There are a few counts of this clonotype. The J gene is TRBJ1-4, the V gene TRBV4-3; no firm D call. V lost 1 base and J 3 bases, leaving 12 bases between the germline ends. Germline CDR1 is LGHNA and CDR2 is YSLEER. This CDR3 contains 16 residues. In nucleotides, the CDR3 is TGCGCCAGCAGCCAAGTGGTCGGGCGAGCTAATGAAAAACTGTTTTTT. This encodes CASSQVVGRANEKLFF.

This chain connects TRBV15 to TRBJ2-5; maybe TRBD2 (6 bases). The CDR3 sequence is 15 residues long. The V and J ends lost 1 base and 1 base respectively, with 10 bases between them. Germline values: CDR1 LNHNV, CDR2 YYDKDF (reference sequence). CDR3 DNA sequence: TGTGCCACCAGCAGAGGCGGCGGGGCCCAAGAGACCCAGTACTTC. This codes for CATSRGGGAQETQYF.

The CDR3 sequence: CASSGVAKNIQYF. DNA of the CDR3: TGTGCCAGCAGTGGGGTAGCCAAAAACATTCAGTACTTC. The chain carries TRBV27 and TRBJ2-4; D uncertain. V was cut by 5 bases and J by 0 bases, with 5 bases left in between. The length of the CDR3 is 13 residues. Germline V gene data show CDR1 as MNHEY and CDR2 as SMNVEV (reference sequence).

Note on this clonotype: A read error may be the cause here, since a much bigger clone is one base away. The rearrangement links TRBV10-3 to TRBJ2-2, with D perhaps assigned TRBD1 or TRBD2 (5 bases each). The CDR3 is made up of 14 amino acids. Germline V gene sequence: CDR1 ENHRY, CDR2 SYGVKD. The CDR3 sequence is CAINQGSNTGELLF. The DNA of the CDR3 is TGTGCCATCAACCAGGGTTCGAACACCGGGGAGCTGCTTTTT.

This clonotype was detected many times. J is TRBJ1-5 and V is TRBV6-6; TRBD1 might be the D (5 bases). The length of the CDR3 is 15 residues. Trimming shortened V by 0 bases and J by 3 bases, and 9 bases separated the two germline ends. CDR1 MNHNY and CDR2 SVGAGI come from the germline V gene (reference sequence). CDR3 loop: CASSYSPGNNQPQHF. CDR3 DNA sequence: TGTGCCAGCAGTTACTCGCCAGGGAACAATCAGCCCCAGCATTTT.

The gene calls are TRBV6-5 and TRBJ1-1, with 12 bases aligning to TRBD1. The CDR3 totals 14 residues. Germline V CDR1 and CDR2: MNHEY, SVGAGI. Trimming at V came to 5 bases and at J to 7 bases, leaving 5 bases not matched to a gene. The CDR3 nucleotides are TGTGCCAGCAGTCGGGACAGGGGGCTTGGTGAAGCTTTCTTT. Its translation is CASSRDRGLGEAFF.

This clonotype was seen a handful of times. The chain uses TRBV20-1 and TRBJ1-2; 10 bases are a match to TRBD1. With V trimmed by 6 bases and J by 6 bases, 4 bases remained unmatched. Germline CDR1 and CDR2: DFQATT and SNEGSKA (reference sequence). The length of the CDR3 is 12 residues. The CDR3 DNA reads TGCAGTGCCCCCGGGACAGGGGATGGCTACACCTTC. Amino acid sequence: CSAPGTGDGYTF.